Listed below are T cell receptor beta chains from one sample, sequenced in a study of response to subunit inactivated influenza vaccine. A single record per CDR3 protein comes from TCRdb applying MiXCR to the RT-PCR reads. Among about 520,000 distinct CDR3 sequences listed, roughly 7.9% were seen once. This material consisted of PBMCs from blood, taken around 2 years after vaccination. These receptors came from a man aged 50 to 69 who received an inactivated influenza vaccine. Each CDR3 is given with its conserved first and last residue. Each record gives: clone size, J gene, D gene, V gene, CDR3 protein, CDR3 DNA. The D gene is left open where the match is weak. Only part of the rows carry a size: once, few, many, or a class if the clone is expanded.

NA TRBJ2-1 NA TRBV6-1 CASSYSDSNEQFF TGTGCCAGCAGTTATAGCGATTCCAATGAGCAGTTCTTC
few TRBJ2-7 TRBD2 TRBV20-1 CSARSSGDSSYEQYF TGCAGTGCTAGATCTAGCGGGGATTCCTCCTACGAGCAGTACTTC
NA TRBJ1-4 TRBD1 TRBV18 CASSRGTGEKLFF TGTGCCAGCTCACGAGGGACAGGTGAAAAACTGTTTTTT
NA TRBJ1-1 TRBD1 TRBV6-5 CASSHPDRGPLMNTEAFF TGTGCCAGCAGTCACCCGGACAGGGGGCCCCTCATGAACACTGAAGCTTTCTTT
few TRBJ2-7 TRBD1 TRBV20-1 CSAQSPTGGGYEQYF TGCAGTGCTCAAAGCCCCACAGGGGGCGGGTACGAGCAGTACTTC
few TRBJ2-7 NA TRBV6-1 CASSPSPGTHEQYF TGTGCCAGCAGCCCAAGTCCAGGGACCCACGAGCAGTACTTC
many TRBJ2-3 TRBD2 TRBV6-1 CASSSTSGVFTDTQYF TGTGCCAGCTCATCAACTAGCGGGGTATTCACAGATACGCAGTATTTT
many TRBJ2-1 NA TRBV12-3/TRBV12-4 CASSFGGPNEQFF TGTGCCAGCAGTTTTGGGGGCCCCAATGAGCAGTTCTTC
NA TRBJ2-3 NA TRBV7-2 CASSSWDRTDTQYF TGTGCCAGCAGCTCATGGGACCGCACAGATACGCAGTATTTT
NA TRBJ2-7 NA TRBV10-3 CAISESTGLGEQYF TGTGCCATCAGTGAGTCGACAGGCTTGGGCGAGCAGTACTTC
few TRBJ2-1 TRBD2 TRBV20-1 CSAGLAGGLSDEQFF TGCAGTGCTGGACTAGCGGGGGGGCTATCGGATGAGCAGTTCTTC
NA TRBJ1-5 NA TRBV20-1 CSASGERGGGHQPQHF TGCAGTGCTAGTGGGGAACGCGGCGGGGGGCATCAGCCCCAGCATTTT